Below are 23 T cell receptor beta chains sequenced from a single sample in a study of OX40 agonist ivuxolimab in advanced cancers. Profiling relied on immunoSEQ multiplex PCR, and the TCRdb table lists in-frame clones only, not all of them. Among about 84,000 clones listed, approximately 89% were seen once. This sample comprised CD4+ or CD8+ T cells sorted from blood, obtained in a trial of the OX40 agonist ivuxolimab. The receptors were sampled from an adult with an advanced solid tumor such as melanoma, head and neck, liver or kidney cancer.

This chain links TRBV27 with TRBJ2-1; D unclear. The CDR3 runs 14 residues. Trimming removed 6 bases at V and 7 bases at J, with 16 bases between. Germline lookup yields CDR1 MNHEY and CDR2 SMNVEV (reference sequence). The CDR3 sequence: CASSFVGPENEQFF. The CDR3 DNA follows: TGTGCCAGCAGCTTCGTCGGGCCTGAGAATGAGCAGTTCTTC.

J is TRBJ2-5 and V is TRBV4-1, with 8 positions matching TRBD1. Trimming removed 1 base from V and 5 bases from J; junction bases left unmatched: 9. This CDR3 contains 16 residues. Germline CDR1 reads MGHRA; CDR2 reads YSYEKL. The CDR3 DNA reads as TGCGCCAGCAGCCAAGTTGGCAGGGGGCGGTGGGAGACCCAGTACTTC. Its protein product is CASSQVGRGRWETQYF.

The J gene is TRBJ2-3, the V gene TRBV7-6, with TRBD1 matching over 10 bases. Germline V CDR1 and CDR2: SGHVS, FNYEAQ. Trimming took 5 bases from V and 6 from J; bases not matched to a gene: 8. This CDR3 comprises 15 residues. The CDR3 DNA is TGTGCCAGCAGCCCTATTGGACAGGGGGGGGATACGCAGTATTTT. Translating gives CASSPIGQGGDTQYF.

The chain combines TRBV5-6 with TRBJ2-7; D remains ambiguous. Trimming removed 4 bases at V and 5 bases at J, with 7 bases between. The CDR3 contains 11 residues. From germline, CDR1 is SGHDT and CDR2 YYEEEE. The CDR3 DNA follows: TGTGCCAGCAGCCTAAGGGACGAGCAGTACTTC. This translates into CASSLRDEQYF.

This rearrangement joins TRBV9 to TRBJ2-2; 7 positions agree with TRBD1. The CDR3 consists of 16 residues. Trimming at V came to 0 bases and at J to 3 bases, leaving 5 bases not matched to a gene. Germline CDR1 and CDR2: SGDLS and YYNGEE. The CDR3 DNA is TGTGCCAGCAGCGTAGCAGGGACAGAGGACACCGGGGAGCTGTTTTTT. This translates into CASSVAGTEDTGELFF.

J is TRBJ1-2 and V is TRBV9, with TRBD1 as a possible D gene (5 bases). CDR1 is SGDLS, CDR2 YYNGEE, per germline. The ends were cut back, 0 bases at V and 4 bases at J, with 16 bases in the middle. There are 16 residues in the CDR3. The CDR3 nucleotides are TGTGCCAGCAGCGTAGTGGGGTCTGCAGGGATCTATGGCTACACCTTC. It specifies CASSVVGSAGIYGYTF.

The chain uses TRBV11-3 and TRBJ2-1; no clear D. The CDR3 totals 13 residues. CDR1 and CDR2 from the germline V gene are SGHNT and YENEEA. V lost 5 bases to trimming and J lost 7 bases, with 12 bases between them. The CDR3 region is CASSATIGNEQFF. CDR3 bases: TGTGCCAGCAGCGCCACTATAGGTAATGAGCAGTTCTTC.

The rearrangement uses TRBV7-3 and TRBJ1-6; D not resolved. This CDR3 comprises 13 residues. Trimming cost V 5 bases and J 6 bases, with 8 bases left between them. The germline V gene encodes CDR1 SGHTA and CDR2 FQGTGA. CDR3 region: CASSVIVNSPLHF. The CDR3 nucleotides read TGTGCCAGCAGCGTCATCGTTAATTCACCCCTCCACTTT.

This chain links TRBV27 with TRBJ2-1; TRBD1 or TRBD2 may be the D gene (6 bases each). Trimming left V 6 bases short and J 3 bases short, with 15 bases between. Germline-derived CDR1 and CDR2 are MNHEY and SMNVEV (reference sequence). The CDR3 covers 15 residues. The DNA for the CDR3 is TGTGCCAGCAGGATCCGGGGGCAACACTACAATGAGCAGTTCTTC. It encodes CASRIRGQHYNEQFF.

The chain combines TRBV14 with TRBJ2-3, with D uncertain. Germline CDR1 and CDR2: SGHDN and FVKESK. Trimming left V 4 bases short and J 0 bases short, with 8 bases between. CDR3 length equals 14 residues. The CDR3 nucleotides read TGTGCCAGCAGCCCCCTTTTTAGCACAGATACGCAGTATTTT. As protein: CASSPLFSTDTQYF.

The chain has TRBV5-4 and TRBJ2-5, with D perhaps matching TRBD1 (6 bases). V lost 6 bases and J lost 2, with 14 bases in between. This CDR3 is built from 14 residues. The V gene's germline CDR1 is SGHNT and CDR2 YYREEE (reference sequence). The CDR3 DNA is TGTGCCAGCAACCTTAGGGGGTTACAAGAGACCCAGTACTTC. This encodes CASNLRGLQETQYF.

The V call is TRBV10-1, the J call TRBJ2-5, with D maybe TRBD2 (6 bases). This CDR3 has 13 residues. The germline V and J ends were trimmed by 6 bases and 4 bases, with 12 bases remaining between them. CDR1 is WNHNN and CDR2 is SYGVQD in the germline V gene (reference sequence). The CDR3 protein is CASSREVAETQYF. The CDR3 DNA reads TGCGCCAGCAGCAGGGAGGTGGCAGAGACCCAGTACTTC.

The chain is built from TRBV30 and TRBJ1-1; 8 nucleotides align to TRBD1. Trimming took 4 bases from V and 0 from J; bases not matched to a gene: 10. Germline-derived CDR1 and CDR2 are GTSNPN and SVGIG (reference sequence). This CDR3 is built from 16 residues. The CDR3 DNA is TGTGCCTGGACCGGGACAGGTTTATCCTTGAACACTGAAGCTTTCTTT. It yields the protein CAWTGTGLSLNTEAFF. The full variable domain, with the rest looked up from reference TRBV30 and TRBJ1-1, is SQTIHQWPATLVQPVGSPLSLECTVEGTSNPNLYWYRQAAGRGLQLLFYSVGIGQISSEVPQNLSASRPQDRQFILSSKKLLLSDSGFYLCAWTGTGLSLNTEAFFGQGTRLTVV.

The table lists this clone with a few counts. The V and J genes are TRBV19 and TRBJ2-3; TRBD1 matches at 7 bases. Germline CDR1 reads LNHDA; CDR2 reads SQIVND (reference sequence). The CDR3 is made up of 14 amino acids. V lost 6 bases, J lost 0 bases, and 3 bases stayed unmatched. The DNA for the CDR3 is TGTGCCAGTAGGTTGACAGGGAGCACAGATACGCAGTATTTT. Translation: CASRLTGSTDTQYF.

CDR3 nucleotides: TGTGCCAGCAGCTCGAACCCGAGACAGGGGTCGAACACTGAAGCTTTCTTT. Protein: CASSSNPRQGSNTEAFF. This chain uses TRBV9 with TRBJ1-1, with 8 bases lining up with TRBD1. The CDR3 is made up of 17 amino acids. Per germline, CDR1 SGDLS and CDR2 YYNGEE. J lost 1 base, V lost 4 bases, and 12 bases had no gene match. The variable domain in full, with the rest retrieved from reference TRBV9 and TRBJ1-1, is DSGVTQTPKHLITATGQRVTLRCSPRSGDLSVYWYQQSLDQGLQFLIQYYNGEERAKGNILERFSAQQFPDLHSELNLSSLELGDSALYFCASSSNPRQGSNTEAFFGQGTRLTVV.

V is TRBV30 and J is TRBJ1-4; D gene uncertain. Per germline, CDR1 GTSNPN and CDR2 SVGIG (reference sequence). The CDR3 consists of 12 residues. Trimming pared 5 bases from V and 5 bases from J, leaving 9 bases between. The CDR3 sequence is CAWGPRNEKLFF. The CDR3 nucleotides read TGTGCCTGGGGGCCCCGAAATGAAAAACTGTTTTTT.

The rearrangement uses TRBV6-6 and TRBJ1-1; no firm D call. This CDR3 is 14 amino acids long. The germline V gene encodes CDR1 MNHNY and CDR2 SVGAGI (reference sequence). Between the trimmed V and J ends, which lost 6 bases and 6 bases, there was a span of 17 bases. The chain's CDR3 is CASSYTTLGSEAFF. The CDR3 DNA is TGTGCCAGCAGCTATACAACCTTGGGGTCTGAAGCTTTCTTT.

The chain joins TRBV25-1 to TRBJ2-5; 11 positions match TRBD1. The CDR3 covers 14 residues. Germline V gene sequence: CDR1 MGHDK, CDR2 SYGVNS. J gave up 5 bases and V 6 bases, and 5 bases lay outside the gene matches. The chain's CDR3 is CASRRTGGLETQYF. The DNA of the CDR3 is TGTGCCAGCAGAAGGACAGGGGGCTTGGAGACCCAGTACTTC.

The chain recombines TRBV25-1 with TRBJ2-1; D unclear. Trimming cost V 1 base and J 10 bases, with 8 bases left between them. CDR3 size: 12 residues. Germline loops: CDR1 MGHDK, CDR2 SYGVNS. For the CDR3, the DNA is TGTGCCAGCAGTGAATTGAGTGAGGAGCAGTTCTTC. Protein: CASSELSEEQFF.

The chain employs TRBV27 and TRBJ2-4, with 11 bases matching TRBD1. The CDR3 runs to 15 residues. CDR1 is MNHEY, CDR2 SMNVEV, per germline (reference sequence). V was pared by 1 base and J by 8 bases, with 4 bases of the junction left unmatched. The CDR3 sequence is CASSLWTGGGYIQYF. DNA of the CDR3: TGTGCCAGCAGTTTATGGACAGGGGGCGGGTACATTCAGTACTTC.

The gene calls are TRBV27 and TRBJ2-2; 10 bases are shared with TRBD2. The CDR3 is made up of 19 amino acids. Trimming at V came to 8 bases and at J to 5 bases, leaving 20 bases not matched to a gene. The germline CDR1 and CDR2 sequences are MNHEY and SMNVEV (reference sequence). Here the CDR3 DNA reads TGTGCCAGCTCGTGGTTACGGCAGCGGGGAGCGGGAGGGACCGGGGAGCTGTTTTTT. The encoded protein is CASSWLRQRGAGGTGELFF.

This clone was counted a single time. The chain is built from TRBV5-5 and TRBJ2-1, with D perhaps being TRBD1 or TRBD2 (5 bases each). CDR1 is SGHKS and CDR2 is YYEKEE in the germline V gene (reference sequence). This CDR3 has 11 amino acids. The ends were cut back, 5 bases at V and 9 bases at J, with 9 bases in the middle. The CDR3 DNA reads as TGTGCCAGCAGTTGGGACCGTGAGCAGTTCTTC. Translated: CASSWDREQFF. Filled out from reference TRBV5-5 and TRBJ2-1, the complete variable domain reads DAGVTQSPTHLIKTRGQQVTLRCSPISGHKSVSWYQQVLGQGPQFIFQYYEKEERGRGNFPDRFSARQFPNYSSELNVNALLLGDSALYLCASSWDREQFFGPGTRLTVL.

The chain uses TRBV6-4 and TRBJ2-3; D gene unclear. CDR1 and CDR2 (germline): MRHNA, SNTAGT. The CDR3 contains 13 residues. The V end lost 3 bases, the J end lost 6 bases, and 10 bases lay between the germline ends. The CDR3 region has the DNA TGTGCCAGCAGTGAAAACCATCCGGATACGCAGTATTTT. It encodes CASSENHPDTQYF.